This TCR beta chain was recovered during a study of T cell changes during pregnancy in multiple sclerosis. CDR1 and CDR2 (germline): MDHEN, SYDVKM. V was shortened by 5 bases and J by 4 bases, with 18 bases between the two germline ends. CDR3 length equals 16 residues. The assay was immunoSEQ multiplex PCR, and TCRdb's table has in-frame clones only and misses some. Among some 74,000 clones, 85% to 95% were seen once, and the ten largest hold about 2.3%. This TCR derives from a female donor with multiple sclerosis, enrolled in a pregnancy study. The input for sequencing was peripheral blood, taken before pregnancy. The chain is built from TRBV28 and TRBJ1-3, with a weak D call TRBD1 (5 bases). The CDR3 loop reads CASSPVWVGGGNTIYF. CDR3 nucleotide sequence: TGTGCCAGCAGTCCCGTATGGGTGGGGGGAGGAAACACCATATATTTT.